This T cell receptor (beta chain) was captured in a study of breast tumors, draining lymph nodes, adjacent tissues. Study results and caveats: Tumor TCR diversity was below lymph nodes but above nontumor tissue. Most tumor T cells seemingly derive from lymph node, then expand in tumor. Compared with basal-like, luminal-like tumors shared significantly more repertoire with nontumor tissue.

This CDR3 region has 20 residues. Germline V lookup: CDR1 KGHDR, CDR2 SFDVKD. V gave up 2 bases and J gave up 6 bases; unmatched junction bases: 16. Breast cancer patients provided tissue from their axillary draining lymph nodes. This clonotype was found many times. What it recognizes is unknown. One entry per CDR3 protein results from TCRdb running MiXCR on the multiplex PCR reads. The sample records 170,000 or so distinct CDR3 sequences, about 30% being singletons. Sequencing was carried out using axillary lymph node tissue. This chain uses TRBV24-1 with TRBJ2-1; 12 bases line up with TRBD2. This receptor was taken from a female donor with breast cancer. Some clones in this sample may be carry-over from other donors' samples. CDR3 residues: CATSDYTSGRPALVGNEQFF. As DNA, the CDR3 is TGTGCCACCAGTGATTACACTAGCGGGAGGCCGGCTCTAGTGGGCAATGAGCAGTTCTTC.